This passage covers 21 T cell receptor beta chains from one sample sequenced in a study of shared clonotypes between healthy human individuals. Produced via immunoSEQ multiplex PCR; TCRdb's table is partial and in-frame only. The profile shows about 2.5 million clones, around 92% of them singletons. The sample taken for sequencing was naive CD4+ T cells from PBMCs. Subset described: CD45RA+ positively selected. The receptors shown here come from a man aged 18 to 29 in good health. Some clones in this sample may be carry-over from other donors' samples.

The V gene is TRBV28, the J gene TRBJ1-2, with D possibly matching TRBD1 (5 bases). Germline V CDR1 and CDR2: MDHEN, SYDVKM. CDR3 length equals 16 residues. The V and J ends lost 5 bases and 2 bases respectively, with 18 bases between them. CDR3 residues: CASSPPGVRANYGYTF. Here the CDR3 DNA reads TGTGCCAGCAGTCCACCTGGGGTCAGGGCAAACTATGGCTACACCTTC.

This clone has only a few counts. The CDR3 spells CARDKANTGELFF. In nucleotides, the CDR3 is TGTGCCAGAGACAAAGCGAACACCGGGGAGCTGTTTTTT. V and J are TRBV30 and TRBJ2-2; D is uncertain. Germline values: CDR1 GTSNPN, CDR2 SVGIG (reference sequence). The V and J ends lost 8 bases and 0 bases respectively, with 10 bases between them. The CDR3 spans 13 residues.

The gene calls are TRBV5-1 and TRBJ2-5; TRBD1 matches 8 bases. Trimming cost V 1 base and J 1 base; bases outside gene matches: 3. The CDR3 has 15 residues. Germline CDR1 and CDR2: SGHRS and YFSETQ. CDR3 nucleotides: TGCGCCAGCAGCTTGCAACAGGGGGTCCAAGAGACCCAGTACTTC. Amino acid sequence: CASSLQQGVQETQYF.

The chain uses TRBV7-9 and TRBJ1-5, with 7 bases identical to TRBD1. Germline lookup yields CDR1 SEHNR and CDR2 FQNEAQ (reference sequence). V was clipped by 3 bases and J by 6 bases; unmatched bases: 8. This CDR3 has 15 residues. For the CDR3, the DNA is TGTGCCAGCAGCTTGGGACAGAATAGGGGTCAGCCCCAGCATTTT. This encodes CASSLGQNRGQPQHF.

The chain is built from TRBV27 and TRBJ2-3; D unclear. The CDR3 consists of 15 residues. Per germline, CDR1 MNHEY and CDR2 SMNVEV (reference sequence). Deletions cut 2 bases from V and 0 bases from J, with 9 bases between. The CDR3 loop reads CASSLGVGSTDTQYF. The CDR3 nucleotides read TGTGCCAGCAGTTTAGGGGTGGGGAGCACAGATACGCAGTATTTT.

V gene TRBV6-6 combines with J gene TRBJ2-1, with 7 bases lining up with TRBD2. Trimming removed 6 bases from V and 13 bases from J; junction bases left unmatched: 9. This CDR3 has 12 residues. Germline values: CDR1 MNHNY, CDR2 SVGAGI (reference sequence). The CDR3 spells CASRHMRESQFF. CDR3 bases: TGTGCCAGCAGACACATGCGGGAGTCTCAGTTCTTC.

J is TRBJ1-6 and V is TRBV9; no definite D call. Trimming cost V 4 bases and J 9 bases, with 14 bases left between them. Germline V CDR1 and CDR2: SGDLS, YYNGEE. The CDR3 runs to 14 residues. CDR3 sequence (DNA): TGTGCCAGCAGCCGAAAGGGTTCGATTTCACCCCTCCACTTT. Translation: CASSRKGSISPLHF.

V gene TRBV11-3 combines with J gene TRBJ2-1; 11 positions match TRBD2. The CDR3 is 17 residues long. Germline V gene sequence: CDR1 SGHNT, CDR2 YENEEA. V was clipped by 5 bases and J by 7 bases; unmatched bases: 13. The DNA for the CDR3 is TGTGCCAGCAGCCATAATCTAGCGGGAGGATACGCGAATGAGCAGTTCTTC. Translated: CASSHNLAGGYANEQFF.

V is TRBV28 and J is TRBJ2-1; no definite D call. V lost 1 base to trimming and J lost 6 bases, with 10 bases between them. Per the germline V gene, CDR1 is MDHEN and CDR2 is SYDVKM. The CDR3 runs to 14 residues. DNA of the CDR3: TGTGCCAGCAGTTTATTAAGACATAGCAATGAGCAGTTCTTC. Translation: CASSLLRHSNEQFF.

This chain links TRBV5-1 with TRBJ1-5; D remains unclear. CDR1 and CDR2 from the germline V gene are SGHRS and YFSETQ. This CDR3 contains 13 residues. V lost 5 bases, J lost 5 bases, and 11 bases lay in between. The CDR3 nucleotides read TGCGCCAGCAGGCCGACCCCCGATCAGCCCCAGCATTTT. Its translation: CASRPTPDQPQHF.

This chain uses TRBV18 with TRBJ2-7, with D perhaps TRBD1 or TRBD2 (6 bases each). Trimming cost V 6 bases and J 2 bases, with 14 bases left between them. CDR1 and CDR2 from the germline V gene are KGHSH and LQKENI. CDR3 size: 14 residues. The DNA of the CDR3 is TGTGCCAGCTCCCCGGGGGCAGGACCCTACGAGCAGTACTTC. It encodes CASSPGAGPYEQYF.

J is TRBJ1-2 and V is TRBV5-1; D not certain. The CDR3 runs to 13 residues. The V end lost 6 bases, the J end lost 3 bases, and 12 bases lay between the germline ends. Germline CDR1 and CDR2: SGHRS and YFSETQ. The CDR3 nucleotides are TGCGCCAGCACCCTGAACAGCGACTATGGCTACACCTTC. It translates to CASTLNSDYGYTF.

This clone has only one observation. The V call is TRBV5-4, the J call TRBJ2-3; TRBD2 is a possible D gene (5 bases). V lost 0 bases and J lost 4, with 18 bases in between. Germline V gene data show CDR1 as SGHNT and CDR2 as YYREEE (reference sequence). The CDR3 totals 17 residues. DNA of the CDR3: TGTGCCAGCAGCTTGGGTCCGATTTGGGGAGTGGCAGATACGCAGTATTTT. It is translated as CASSLGPIWGVADTQYF.

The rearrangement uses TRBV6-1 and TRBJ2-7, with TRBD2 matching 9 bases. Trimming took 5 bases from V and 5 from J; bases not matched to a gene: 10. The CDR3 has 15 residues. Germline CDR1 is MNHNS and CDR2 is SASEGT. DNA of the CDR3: TGTGCCAGCAGTCGGGCGGCTAGCGGGACGCACGAGCAGTACTTC. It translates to CASSRAASGTHEQYF.

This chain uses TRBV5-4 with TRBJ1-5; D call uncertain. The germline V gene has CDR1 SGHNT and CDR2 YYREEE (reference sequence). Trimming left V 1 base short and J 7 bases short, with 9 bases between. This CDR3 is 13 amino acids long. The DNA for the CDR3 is TGTGCCAGCAGCTTGAGTCCGGGACAGCCCCAGCATTTT. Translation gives CASSLSPGQPQHF.

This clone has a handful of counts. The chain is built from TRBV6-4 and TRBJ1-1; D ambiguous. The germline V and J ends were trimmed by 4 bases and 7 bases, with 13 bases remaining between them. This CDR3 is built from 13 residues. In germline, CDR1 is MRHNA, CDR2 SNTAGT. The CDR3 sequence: CASSVESGDEAFF. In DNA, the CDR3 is TGTGCCAGCAGTGTGGAATCAGGTGATGAAGCTTTCTTT.

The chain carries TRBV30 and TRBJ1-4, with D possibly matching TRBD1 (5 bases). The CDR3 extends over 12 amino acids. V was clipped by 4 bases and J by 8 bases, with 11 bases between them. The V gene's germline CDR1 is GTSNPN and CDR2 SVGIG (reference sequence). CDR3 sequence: CAWTFRGEKLFF. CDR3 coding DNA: TGTGCCTGGACCTTCCGGGGGGAAAAACTGTTTTTT.

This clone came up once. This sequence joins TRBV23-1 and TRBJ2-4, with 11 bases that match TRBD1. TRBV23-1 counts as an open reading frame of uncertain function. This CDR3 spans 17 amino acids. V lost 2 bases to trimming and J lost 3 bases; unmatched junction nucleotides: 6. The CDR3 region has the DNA TGCGCCAGCAGTCAACCGGGACAGGGGGTGGACAAAAACATTCAGTACTTC. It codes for CASSQPGQGVDKNIQYF.

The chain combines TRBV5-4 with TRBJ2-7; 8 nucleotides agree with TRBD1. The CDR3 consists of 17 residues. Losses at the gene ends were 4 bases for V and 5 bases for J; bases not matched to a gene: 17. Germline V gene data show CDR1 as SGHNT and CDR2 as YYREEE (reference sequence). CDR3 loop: CASSPAGPLSGGDEQYF. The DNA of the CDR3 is TGTGCCAGCAGCCCAGCGGGCCCCCTTTCAGGGGGCGACGAGCAGTACTTC. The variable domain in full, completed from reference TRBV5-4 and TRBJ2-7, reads ETGVTQSPTHLIKTRGQQVTLRCSSQSGHNTVSWYQQALGQGPQFIFQYYREEENGRGNFPPRFSGLQFPNYSSELNVNALELDDSALYLCASSPAGPLSGGDEQYFGPGTRLTVT.

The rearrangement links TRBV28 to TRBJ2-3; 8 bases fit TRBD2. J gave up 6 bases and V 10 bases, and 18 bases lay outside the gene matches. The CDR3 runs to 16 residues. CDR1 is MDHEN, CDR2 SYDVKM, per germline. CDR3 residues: CATSPPYGRAEDTQYF. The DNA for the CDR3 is TGTGCCACCTCACCCCCCTACGGGAGGGCCGAGGATACGCAGTATTTT.

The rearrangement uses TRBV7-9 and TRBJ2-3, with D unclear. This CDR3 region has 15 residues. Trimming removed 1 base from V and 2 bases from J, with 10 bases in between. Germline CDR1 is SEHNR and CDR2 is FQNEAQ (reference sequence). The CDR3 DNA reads TGTGCCAGCAGCTTAGTCCCGCAGCACACAGATACGCAGTATTTT. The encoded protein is CASSLVPQHTDTQYF.